In this sample, the clone carrying this T cell receptor (beta chain) turned up a few times. Patients were left out if they had other autoimmune diseases, uncontrolled infections, pregnancy or lactation. Per germline, CDR1 LGHDT and CDR2 YNNKEL (reference sequence). V lost 6 bases to trimming and J lost 9 bases; unmatched junction nucleotides: 7. There are 13 residues in the CDR3. Beta-chain TCR CDR3 regions were amplified from RNA transcripts. The workflow started with a first-round RT-PCR run with HTBI primers and then moved on to a second-round multiplex PCR. Via MiXCR, TCRdb re-called the multiplex PCR reads, giving one row per CDR3 protein. The sample records under 400,000 distinct CDR3 sequences, roughly a sixth being singletons. The data were taken from a study of Graves' ophthalmopathy and Graves' hyperthyroidism.

V gene TRBV3-1 combines with J gene TRBJ2-4; TRBD1 matches 8 bases. The sequencing sample was made of peripheral blood. This receptor was taken from an adult man with Graves' ophthalmopathy. The CDR3 loop is CASSSGDRSIQYF. CDR3 bases: TGTGCCAGCAGTTCGGGGGACAGGTCCATTCAGTACTTC.